This T cell receptor beta chain was found in a study of patients and donors after allogeneic stem cell transplantation (dated by TCRdb to about 2020). From the germline V gene, CDR1 is SGHTA and CDR2 is FQGNSA. The trim is 5 bases for V and 2 bases for J, with a gap of 12 bases between the germline ends. The CDR3 holds 14 amino acids from the cysteine to the phenylalanine. The read is trimmed to its CDR3 DNA, 42 bases read in frame from base 1. Library method: RT-PCR. Instrument used: NextSeq 550. TCRdb ran its own pipeline on the public reads, namely fastp trimming at Q25 and MiXCR clone calling, and kept in-frame beta chains. Rows merge per CDR3 protein into single entries with the most common DNA and genes. Present in this sample are about 110,000 distinct CDR3 sequences, approximately 40% of which were seen just once. The top ten constitute 27% of the sample. This clonotype has more than one count but fewer than ten. Its binding antigen is unknown. No clone much larger than this one lies a single base away; base qualities are absent.

The sequence is built from TRBV7-2 and TRBJ1-2, with the D gene not confidently named. The receptor comes from a human donor who was either an allogeneic HSCT recipient or a stem cell or donor lymphocyte infusion donor (not recorded which). It is not recorded whose cells these are; they may come from a transplant donor. The sample consisted of blood, either unsorted or a sorted T cell fraction (not recorded which). At the DNA level, the sequence is TGTGCCAGCAGCCCTACTGGACGGAACTATGGCTACACCTTC. The encoded protein is CASSPTGRNYGYTF. This CDR3, with the reference TRBV7-2 and TRBJ1-2 proteins standing in past its ends, gives the full variable domain GAGVSQSPSNKVTEKGKDVELRCDPISGHTALYWYRQSLGQGLEFLIYFQGNSAPDKSGLPSDRFSAERTGGSVSTLTIQRTQQEDSAVYLCASSPTGRNYGYTFGSGTRLTVV.